Following are 11 T cell receptor beta chains from one sample sequenced in a study of blood T cell repertoires in COVID-19. Assay: immunoSEQ multiplex PCR; the TCRdb copy retains only in-frame clones and omits some. The profile shows 230,000 or so clones, roughly 90% of them singletons. The sequencing sample was made of PBMCs or T cells enriched from blood (not recorded which). These receptors all stem from a woman aged 35 to 49 with acute COVID-19.

The V and J genes are TRBV7-3 and TRBJ1-3; no reliable D call. The germline V and J ends were trimmed by 2 bases and 1 base, with 12 bases remaining between them. The CDR3 totals 16 residues. Germline CDR1 SGHTA, CDR2 FQGTGA. DNA for the CDR3: TGTGCCAGCAGCTTAGGGAGCCCAGGTTCTGGAAACACCATATATTTT. Translation gives CASSLGSPGSGNTIYF.

The chain links TRBV27 to TRBJ1-1; 8 bases are a match to TRBD1. The CDR3 consists of 16 residues. CDR1 is MNHEY and CDR2 is SMNVEV in the germline V gene (reference sequence). V shed 1 base, J shed 3 bases, and the junction held 7 bases outside the gene matches. The CDR3 here is CASSLYSDRVDTEAFF. The CDR3 DNA follows: TGTGCCAGCAGTTTATACTCGGACAGGGTGGACACTGAAGCTTTCTTT.

V gene TRBV7-9 combines with J gene TRBJ1-1; D gene unclear. The germline gives CDR1 SEHNR, CDR2 FQNEAQ (reference sequence). The CDR3 has 16 residues. V was pared by 1 base and J by 0 bases, with 12 bases between. CDR3 DNA: TGTGCCAGCAGCTTAGGGCTTGAGGCCATGAACACTGAAGCTTTCTTT. It translates to CASSLGLEAMNTEAFF.

The DNA for the CDR3 is TGTGCCAGCAGCCGCAGGGGGGAAGGAGAGACCCAGTACTTC. Encoded protein: CASSRRGEGETQYF. J is TRBJ2-5 and V is TRBV2, with D possibly matching TRBD1 (7 bases). Germline CDR1 SNHLY, CDR2 FYNNEI. The CDR3 spans 14 residues. Trimming took off 6 bases at V and 4 bases at J, with 15 bases between the two ends.

This chain connects TRBV7-9 to TRBJ1-3, with 8 bases that match TRBD1. The CDR3 loop spans 16 amino acids. V shed 1 base, J shed 3 bases, and the junction held 5 bases outside the gene matches. The germline gives CDR1 SEHNR, CDR2 FQNEAQ (reference sequence). Here the CDR3 DNA reads TGTGCCAGCAGCTTAGGACAGGGGATTGATGGAAACACCATATATTTT. This codes for CASSLGQGIDGNTIYF.

This clone was counted only a few times. The chain has TRBV20-1 and TRBJ1-5; D is unresolved. Germline CDR1 reads DFQATT; CDR2 reads SNEGSKA (reference sequence). V dropped 3 bases and J dropped 2 bases, with 14 bases sitting between them. This CDR3 contains 15 residues. The CDR3 DNA sequence: TGCAGTGCTAGTAGAGAGGAGGGTGGCAATCAGCCCCAGCATTTT. This codes for CSASREEGGNQPQHF.

This rearrangement joins TRBV27 to TRBJ1-6; the D gene is possibly TRBD1 (6 bases). The CDR3 runs to 13 residues. Trimming removed 6 bases at V and 7 bases at J, with 10 bases between. Germline CDR1 MNHEY, CDR2 SMNVEV (reference sequence). CDR3 amino acids: CASRNTGNSPLHF. The CDR3 DNA reads as TGTGCCAGCAGAAATACAGGGAATTCACCCCTCCACTTT.

V usage is TRBV5-6 and J usage is TRBJ2-3, with a possible D match to TRBD1 (6 bases). The CDR3 consists of 16 residues. V gave up 1 base and J gave up 1 base, with 13 bases separating them. Germline V gene sequence: CDR1 SGHDT, CDR2 YYEEEE. As DNA, the CDR3 is TGTGCCAGCAGCTTGTATTCCCGACAGGGCACAGATACGCAGTATTTT. Protein product: CASSLYSRQGTDTQYF.

The chain employs TRBV2 and TRBJ2-5, with unresolved D. The V end lost 1 base, the J end lost 3 bases, and 15 bases lay between the germline ends. CDR1 and CDR2 from the germline V gene are SNHLY and FYNNEI. The CDR3 is made up of 16 amino acids. The DNA of the CDR3 is TGTGCCAGCAGTGAAGAGCCTCAATTGAGTAAAGAGACCCAGTACTTC. As protein: CASSEEPQLSKETQYF.

The V and J genes are TRBV27 and TRBJ2-5, with unresolved D. Trimming left V 2 bases short and J 5 bases short, with 15 bases between. CDR1 MNHEY and CDR2 SMNVEV come from the germline V gene (reference sequence). This CDR3 spans 15 amino acids. CDR3: CASSLMLSPRETQYF. The CDR3 DNA is TGTGCCAGCAGTTTAATGCTTTCCCCTCGGGAGACCCAGTACTTC.

The chain couples TRBV25-1 to TRBJ2-3, with D tentatively TRBD1 (6 bases). This CDR3 contains 17 residues. The germline CDR1 and CDR2 sequences are MGHDK and SYGVNS. With 1 base removed from V and 2 bases from J, the gap between germline ends came to 16 bases. CDR3 nucleotides: TGTGCCAGCAGTGAATTGTTGGGGGCGGACCTCACAGATACGCAGTATTTT. Translating it yields CASSELLGADLTDTQYF.